One T cell receptor (beta chain) is described in this entry. The CDR3 runs 12 residues. The V and J ends lost 5 bases and 9 bases respectively, with 11 bases between them. Germline V gives CDR1 PRHDT, CDR2 FYEKMQ (reference sequence). Clones were read by immunoSEQ multiplex PCR, and TCRdb kept only the in-frame ones, dropping some. Of fewer than 100,000 clones listed, roughly 89% were seen once; the top ten hold around a tenth. The entry originates in a study of T cell responses to AZD1222 COVID-19 vaccine. The TCR was taken from an adult who received the AZD1222 COVID-19 vaccine. This chain connects TRBV13 to TRBJ2-1; maybe TRBD2 (6 bases). This material consisted of peripheral blood, taken 28 days after the second AZD1222 dose. CDR3 coding DNA: TGTGCCAGCAGCACCACCGGGGGTGAGCAGTTCTTC. Encoded protein: CASSTTGGEQFF.